This TCR beta chain comes out of a study of type 1 regulatory T cells. TCRdb independently ran MiXCR on the reads; one entry per CDR3 protein. The sample includes tens of thousands of distinct CDR3 sequences, less than 25% of them seen just once. To note about this clonotype: What it binds is unknown.

With V trimmed by 4 bases and J by 1 base, 7 bases remained unmatched. Per the germline V gene, CDR1 is SGHTA and CDR2 is FQGNSA. The CDR3 length is 15 residues. Whole-study results and caveats: Compared with non-Tr1 cells, Tr1 cells showed a narrower TCR repertoire.

The sequenced sample was cultured type 1 regulatory T (Tr1) cells, either the whole culture or a sorted fraction (not recorded which). The chain carries TRBV7-2 and TRBJ2-7, with 7 bases that match TRBD1. The TCR comes from a human donor in good health. In nucleotides, the CDR3 is TGTGCCAGCAGCTACCGGGACAGTTATTCCTACGAGCAGTACTTC. Protein: CASSYRDSYSYEQYF. Based on the CDR3 plus reference TRBV7-2 and TRBJ2-7, the full variable domain is GAGVSQSPSNKVTEKGKDVELRCDPISGHTALYWYRQSLGQGLEFLIYFQGNSAPDKSGLPSDRFSAERTGGSVSTLTIQRTQQEDSAVYLCASSYRDSYSYEQYFGPGTRLTVT.